Each of the 22 T cell receptor beta chains below was sequenced from the same sample in a study of T cells after yellow fever vaccination. TCRdb re-called the 5' RACE reads with MiXCR, one entry per CDR3 protein. Of more than 250,000 distinct CDR3 sequences listed, 6.8% were seen once; the top ten hold 15% to 20%. The sequences come from PBMCs, collected roughly 45 days after the first yellow fever vaccination. The receptors originated from a man aged 18 to 30 who received the YFV17D yellow fever vaccine.

This sequence joins TRBV7-6 and TRBJ2-7; 8 bases are a match to TRBD2. The CDR3 is 15 residues long. The ends lost 5 bases at V and 3 bases at J; junction bases unmatched: 9. In germline, CDR1 is SGHVS, CDR2 FNYEAQ. The CDR3, as DNA: TGTGCCAGCAGCCGGGGGGGTTTGGGTTTCTACGAGCAGTACTTC. Protein product: CASSRGGLGFYEQYF.

The sample holds a few counts of this clonotype. The gene calls are TRBV4-3 and TRBJ2-3, with 9 nucleotides matching TRBD2. The CDR3 extends over 15 amino acids. Germline CDR1 is LGHNA and CDR2 is YSLEER. J was trimmed by 2 bases and V by 4 bases; bases with no gene match: 4. CDR3 DNA sequence: TGCGCCAGCAGCCCGATAGCGGGAGCCACAGATACGCAGTATTTT. This gives the protein CASSPIAGATDTQYF.

This clonotype was seen many times. This rearrangement joins TRBV20-1 to TRBJ2-1, with 8 bases that match TRBD2. The CDR3 has 16 amino acids. The germline V gene has CDR1 DFQATT and CDR2 SNEGSKA (reference sequence). V lost 0 bases and J lost 5; bases outside the gene matches: 9. This CDR3 is CSARDPRAGAHNEQFF. The CDR3 nucleotides are TGCAGTGCTAGAGATCCCAGAGCGGGGGCCCACAATGAGCAGTTCTTC.

This clonotype has only a few counts. The rearrangement joins TRBV5-1 to TRBJ2-2; D gene ambiguous. The CDR3 is 14 residues long. CDR1 and CDR2 (germline): SGHRS, YFSETQ. With 0 bases removed from V and 5 bases from J, the gap between germline ends came to 8 bases. For the CDR3, the DNA is TGCGCCAGCAGCTTGGATCCGGGTACCGGGGAGCTGTTTTTT. The encoded protein is CASSLDPGTGELFF.

The rearrangement joins TRBV2 to TRBJ2-3; TRBD2 agrees at 8 bases. There are 16 residues in the CDR3. Germline-derived CDR1 and CDR2 are SNHLY and FYNNEI. V lost 7 bases and J lost 2; bases outside the gene matches: 11. The CDR3, as DNA: TGTGCCAGCAACTTAGCGGGGCCCCGATCCACAGATACGCAGTATTTT. It encodes CASNLAGPRSTDTQYF. The variable domain in full, with the rest retrieved from reference TRBV2 and TRBJ2-3, is EPEVTQTPSHQVTQMGQEVILRCVPISNHLYFYWYRQILGQKVEFLVSFYNNEISEKSEIFDDQFSVERPDGSNFTLKIRSTKLEDSAMYFCASNLAGPRSTDTQYFGPGTRLTVL.

This chain joins TRBV12-3 or TRBV12-4 and TRBJ1-1; 10 nucleotides line up with TRBD1. The J segment lost 4 bases and the V segment lost 4 bases, leaving 15 bases of the junction unmatched. There are 18 residues in the CDR3. The CDR3 protein is CASSSLQTGTGVGTEAFF. CDR3 bases: TGTGCCAGCAGTTCCCTCCAGACCGGGACAGGGGTAGGCACTGAAGCTTTCTTT.

This clonotype was recorded a few times. The CDR3 sequence: CASSPTGVIEKLFF. CDR3 sequence (DNA): TGTGCCAGTAGTCCGACAGGGGTGATTGAAAAACTGTTTTTT. The V and J genes are TRBV19 and TRBJ1-4; 8 nucleotides align to TRBD1. Trimming removed 5 bases from V and 7 bases from J; junction bases left unmatched: 6. This CDR3 comprises 14 residues. Germline assignment: CDR1 LNHDA and CDR2 SQIVND (reference sequence).

A few counts support this clonotype. V usage is TRBV18 and J usage is TRBJ2-7, with D possibly being TRBD1 (6 bases). The V gene's germline CDR1 is KGHSH and CDR2 LQKENI. The CDR3 consists of 14 residues. The V end was cut by 6 bases, the J end by 6 bases, with 18 bases between. This CDR3 is CASSPLQGYGEQYV. The CDR3 DNA reads TGTGCCAGCTCGCCTCTACAGGGTTATGGCGAGCAGTACGTC.

CDR3 sequence reads: CASSLGQGASYNEQFF. CDR3 sequence (DNA): TGTGCCAGCAGTTTAGGTCAGGGGGCTTCCTACAATGAGCAGTTCTTC. The chain is built from TRBV28 and TRBJ2-1; 8 nucleotides align to TRBD1. The CDR3 is 16 residues long. Germline assignment: CDR1 MDHEN and CDR2 SYDVKM. V was pared by 2 bases and J by 1 base, with 4 bases of the junction left unmatched. Based on the CDR3 plus reference TRBV28 and TRBJ2-1, the full variable domain is DVKVTQSSRYLVKRTGEKVFLECVQDMDHENMFWYRQDPGLGLRLIYFSYDVKMKEKGDIPEGYSVSREKKERFSLILESASTNQTSMYLCASSLGQGASYNEQFFGPGTRLTVL.

The chain uses TRBV29-1 and TRBJ2-5; 14 nucleotides agree with TRBD2. Losses at the gene ends were 7 bases for V and 4 bases for J; bases not matched to a gene: 5. Germline assignment: CDR1 SQVTM and CDR2 ANQGSEA. CDR3 length equals 14 residues. The CDR3 DNA sequence: TGCAGCGATGGACTAGCGGGGGGCCGAGAGACCCAGTACTTC. Its protein is CSDGLAGGRETQYF.

This clonotype was observed a single time. The chain employs TRBV18 and TRBJ1-3, with a weak D call TRBD1 (6 bases). The V end lost 5 bases, the J end lost 4 bases, and 12 bases lay between the germline ends. The CDR3 extends over 14 amino acids. Germline assignment: CDR1 KGHSH and CDR2 LQKENI. CDR3 sequence: CASSSGAMGNTIYF. The CDR3, as DNA: TGTGCCAGCTCATCGGGGGCCATGGGAAACACCATATATTTT.

The chain couples TRBV7-8 to TRBJ1-2; D gene ambiguous. With 5 bases removed from V and 11 bases from J, the gap between germline ends came to 15 bases. Germline CDR1 SGHVS, CDR2 FQNEAQ. The CDR3 is 12 residues long. Here the CDR3 DNA reads TGTGCCAGCAGCCCGTACCTTCCTGGATACACCTTC. This codes for CASSPYLPGYTF.

This clonotype has a handful of counts. V usage is TRBV6-2 or TRBV6-3 and J usage is TRBJ1-5; TRBD1 agrees at 8 bases. The CDR3 loop spans 17 amino acids. The V gene end was trimmed by 3 bases and the J gene end by 5 bases; junction bases not matched to a gene: 12. Germline V gene data show CDR1 as MNHEY and CDR2 as SVGEGT. The CDR3 bases are TGTGCCAGCAGTTATATCAGGGGGCGAGGGCAAGATCAGCCCCAGCATTTT. Residues: CASSYIRGRGQDQPQHF.

This clonotype was seen a handful of times. The chain recombines TRBV20-1 with TRBJ1-2; D not resolved. The V gene's germline CDR1 is DFQATT and CDR2 SNEGSKA (reference sequence). Trimming removed 7 bases at V and 4 bases at J, with 7 bases between. The CDR3 runs 10 residues. The CDR3 loop is CSVRTYGYTF. The CDR3 nucleotides are TGCAGTGTTCGGACCTATGGCTACACCTTC.

This clonotype has a count of ten or more. This chain links TRBV7-8 with TRBJ2-5, with 8 positions matching TRBD2. Germline CDR1 reads SGHVS; CDR2 reads FQNEAQ. CDR3 length: 16 amino acids. V shed 5 bases, J shed 7 bases, and the junction held 15 bases outside the gene matches. The CDR3 is CASSPKGTRSGATQYF. The CDR3 DNA is TGTGCCAGCAGCCCGAAGGGGACTAGGAGTGGCGCGACCCAGTACTTC.

The sample holds many counts of this clonotype. The rearrangement links TRBV7-2 to TRBJ1-2; a possible D gene is TRBD1 (6 bases). The germline gives CDR1 SGHTA, CDR2 FQGNSA. The CDR3 covers 14 residues. Trimming removed 4 bases at V and 8 bases at J, with 17 bases between. CDR3 in amino acids: CASSSILQGTGYTF. The CDR3 DNA reads TGTGCCAGCAGCTCAATCTTACAGGGTACGGGCTACACCTTC.

This clonotype has only a few counts. This sequence joins TRBV12-3 or TRBV12-4 and TRBJ1-3, with D perhaps matching TRBD1 (5 bases). V shed 8 bases and J shed 2 bases, with 7 bases lying between them. CDR3 length: 12 residues. The CDR3 protein is CASVGAGNTIYF. CDR3 DNA sequence: TGTGCCAGCGTGGGGGCTGGAAACACCATATATTTT.

This clonotype was observed a few times. The chain joins TRBV20-1 to TRBJ1-6, with D possibly matching TRBD1 (6 bases). Trimming removed 3 bases from V and 3 bases from J, with 12 bases in between. CDR3 size: 15 residues. Germline lookup yields CDR1 DFQATT and CDR2 SNEGSKA (reference sequence). The CDR3 sequence is CSASPTGRYNSPLHF. In DNA form, the CDR3 reads TGCAGTGCTAGCCCTACAGGGCGCTATAATTCACCCCTCCACTTT.

This clonotype came up many times. This chain links TRBV7-2 with TRBJ2-7; D is perhaps TRBD1 (5 bases). The V end lost 3 bases, the J end lost 8 bases, and 14 bases lay between the germline ends. Germline V gene lookup returns CDR1 SGHTA and CDR2 FQGNSA. This CDR3 has 13 amino acids. CDR3 protein: CASSFSGIRQQYF. As DNA, the CDR3 is TGTGCCAGCAGCTTTTCAGGGATTCGGCAGCAGTACTTC.

This chain connects TRBV7-8 to TRBJ1-1; D possibly corresponds to TRBD1 (5 bases). Between the trimmed V and J ends, which lost 1 base and 8 bases, there was a span of 17 bases. CDR1 is SGHVS and CDR2 is FQNEAQ in the germline V gene. The CDR3 contains 15 residues. The CDR3 DNA follows: TGTGCCAGCAGCTTAGTCAGGGACCGTAGCAGGGAAGCTTTCTTT. As protein: CASSLVRDRSREAFF.

There are many counts of this clonotype. The genes are TRBV11-2 and TRBJ2-3; D unclear. The ends were cut back, 5 bases at V and 6 bases at J, with 12 bases in the middle. CDR1 is SGHAT, CDR2 FQNNGV, per germline. The CDR3 runs 13 residues. CDR3 protein: CASSLWLADTQYF. The CDR3 DNA follows: TGTGCCAGCAGCCTATGGCTCGCCGATACGCAGTATTTT.

The chain employs TRBV25-1 and TRBJ1-1; maybe TRBD1 (5 bases). The CDR3 is made up of 15 amino acids. Trimming shortened V by 6 bases and J by 4 bases, and 18 bases separated the two germline ends. CDR1 is MGHDK and CDR2 is SYGVNS in the germline V gene. CDR3 residues: CASSNTRYGGTEAFF. The CDR3 DNA reads as TGTGCCAGCAGCAACACCCGGTATGGGGGCACTGAAGCTTTCTTT.